The 25 T cell receptor beta chains presented below share a single source sample, sequenced in a study of blood T cell repertoires in COVID-19. Sequenced by immunoSEQ multiplex PCR; TCRdb stores in-frame clones only, minus some. Of about 170,000 clones listed, around four fifths are singletons. Sequenced material: peripheral blood. These receptors all come from a woman in her seventies who had recovered from COVID-19.

The V and J genes are TRBV5-4 and TRBJ2-7; maybe TRBD2 (5 bases). The germline CDR1 and CDR2 sequences are SGHNT and YYREEE (reference sequence). V was pared by 9 bases and J by 3 bases, with 25 bases between. There are 16 residues in the CDR3. The CDR3 sequence is CATGIVPSGTLYEQYF. CDR3 nucleotides: TGTGCCACCGGGATTGTCCCCTCGGGAACCCTCTACGAGCAGTACTTC.

This clone was recorded only once. This chain links TRBV11-2 with TRBJ2-5; D possibly corresponds to TRBD2 (7 bases). V dropped 5 bases and J dropped 5 bases, with 15 bases sitting between them. CDR3 length: 14 amino acids. Germline V gives CDR1 SGHAT, CDR2 FQNNGV. For the CDR3, the DNA is TGTGCCAGCAGCGATAGGGGGGGGCTGGAGACCCAGTACTTC. It yields the protein CASSDRGGLETQYF.

This clone turned up a few times. The chain employs TRBV5-1 and TRBJ2-5; D remains ambiguous. CDR1 is SGHRS, CDR2 YFSETQ, per germline. Trimming removed 0 bases from V and 5 bases from J, with 8 bases in between. The CDR3 is 13 residues long. CDR3 DNA: TGCGCCAGCAGCTTGGGGGCCGGCGAGACCCAGTACTTC. Translated: CASSLGAGETQYF.

The gene calls are TRBV7-2 and TRBJ2-7; D is unclear. The CDR3 contains 14 residues. CDR1 and CDR2 (germline): SGHTA, FQGNSA. Trimming left V 0 bases short and J 1 base short, with 7 bases between. The CDR3 nucleotides read TGTGCCAGCAGCTTAGCACGAGTATCCTACGAGCAGTACTTC. As protein: CASSLARVSYEQYF.

The chain couples TRBV30 to TRBJ2-7; 7 bases line up with TRBD1. Germline-derived CDR1 and CDR2 are GTSNPN and SVGIG (reference sequence). V gave up 0 bases and J gave up 0 bases; unmatched junction bases: 5. The CDR3 contains 15 residues. CDR3 coding DNA: TGTGCCTGGAGTGTCCCGGGACAGTACTCCTACGAGCAGTACTTC. Amino acids: CAWSVPGQYSYEQYF.

The chain joins TRBV15 to TRBJ1-2; D not resolved. The CDR3 runs to 15 residues. V was trimmed by 0 bases and J by 4 bases, leaving 12 bases between them. Germline V gives CDR1 LNHNV, CDR2 YYDKDF (reference sequence). The CDR3 reads CATSRDPTPSYGYTF. CDR3 nucleotides: TGTGCCACCAGCAGAGATCCAACACCCTCCTATGGCTACACCTTC.

The V gene is TRBV19, the J gene TRBJ1-2; TRBD1 is a possible D gene (6 bases). Per germline, CDR1 LNHDA and CDR2 SQIVND (reference sequence). The CDR3 consists of 15 residues. V was pared by 6 bases and J by 0 bases, with 14 bases between. For the CDR3, the DNA is TGTGCCAGTAGCCAACAGGGAGTCACTAACTATGGCTACACCTTC. Translation: CASSQQGVTNYGYTF. Full variable domain (remainder filled in from reference TRBV19 and TRBJ1-2): DGGITQSPKYLFRKEGQNVTLSCEQNLNHDAMYWYRQDPGQGLRLIYYSQIVNDFQKGDIAEGYSVSREKKESFPLTVTSAQKNPTAFYLCASSQQGVTNYGYTFGSGTRLTVV.

This clone was seen just once. The chain links TRBV28 to TRBJ1-2; D is ambiguous. V was clipped by 6 bases and J by 2 bases, with 19 bases between them. The CDR3 is 16 residues long. Germline V gene lookup returns CDR1 MDHEN and CDR2 SYDVKM. The CDR3 spells CASSPGGAELNYGYTF. The DNA of the CDR3 is TGTGCCAGCAGCCCCGGAGGTGCAGAACTAAACTATGGCTACACCTTC.

The rearrangement uses TRBV7-3 and TRBJ2-2; 7 bases match TRBD2. V shed 5 bases and J 0 bases; nucleotides not matched to a gene: 6. The CDR3 contains 16 residues. Germline loops: CDR1 SGHTA, CDR2 FQGTGA. CDR3 region: CASSPWGGTNTGELFF. In nucleotides, the CDR3 is TGTGCCAGCAGCCCCTGGGGGGGGACGAACACCGGGGAGCTGTTTTTT.

The sample holds many counts of this clone. The rearrangement links TRBV5-6 to TRBJ2-4, with 8 bases aligning to TRBD2. Unmatched junction bases numbered 8, after V lost 1 base and J lost 11 bases. Germline V gene data show CDR1 as SGHDT and CDR2 as YYEEEE. This CDR3 comprises 14 residues. For the CDR3, the DNA is TGTGCCAGCAGCTTGCAATTAGCGGGGCGACTTCAGTACTTC. It yields the protein CASSLQLAGRLQYF.

The chain combines TRBV7-9 with TRBJ1-2; D may be TRBD1 (6 bases). The germline CDR1 and CDR2 sequences are SEHNR and FQNEAQ (reference sequence). The V gene lost 7 bases and the J gene lost 8 bases, with 17 bases spanning the gap. The CDR3 loop spans 13 amino acids. This CDR3 reads CASTWAGVGGYTF. Written as DNA, the CDR3 is TGTGCCAGCACTTGGGCAGGGGTAGGGGGCTACACCTTC.

Points on this clone: Other DNA sequences from this sample encode an identical CDR3 as well. The chain carries TRBV7-3 and TRBJ2-3, with TRBD2 matching 8 bases. The CDR3 totals 13 residues. V lost 5 bases, J lost 4 bases, and 2 bases stayed unmatched. From germline, CDR1 is SGHTA and CDR2 FQGTGA. The CDR3 spells CASSPGGADTQYF. The CDR3 nucleotides are TGTGCCAGCAGCCCGGGGGGGGCAGATACGCAGTATTTT.

The chain is built from TRBV5-5 and TRBJ1-1; D is perhaps TRBD1 (5 bases). The CDR3 consists of 14 residues. Germline V gene lookup returns CDR1 SGHKS and CDR2 YYEKEE (reference sequence). Deletions cut 3 bases from V and 1 base from J, with 10 bases between. CDR3 sequence reads: CASSSDTRNTEAFF. Here the CDR3 DNA reads TGTGCCAGCAGCTCGGACACAAGGAACACTGAAGCTTTCTTT.

J is TRBJ1-1 and V is TRBV6-2 or TRBV6-3; D may be TRBD1 (6 bases). CDR1 is MNHEY and CDR2 is SVGEGT in the germline V gene. CDR3 length: 15 residues. V shed 5 bases and J shed 4 bases, with 17 bases lying between them. The CDR3 spells CASSPRGARGTEAFF. The CDR3 DNA follows: TGTGCCAGCAGTCCGCGGGGGGCCCGTGGCACTGAAGCTTTCTTT.

This chain links TRBV4-2 with TRBJ2-5; D unresolved. The CDR3 is 11 amino acids. V shed 3 bases and J shed 4 bases, with 3 bases lying between them. Germline CDR1 reads LGHNA; CDR2 reads YNFKEQ. Here the CDR3 DNA reads TGTGCCAGCAGCCACCGAGAGACCCAGTACTTC. Translated: CASSHRETQYF.

The chain couples TRBV9 to TRBJ1-3, with D hard to call. The CDR3 is made up of 15 amino acids. Trimming left V 0 bases short and J 4 bases short, with 11 bases between. From germline, CDR1 is SGDLS and CDR2 YYNGEE. The CDR3 protein is CASSVAVTEGNTIYF. The CDR3 DNA is TGTGCCAGCAGCGTAGCCGTGACGGAGGGAAACACCATATATTTT.

This chain links TRBV3-1 (or the pseudogene TRBV3-2) with TRBJ1-6, with 8 bases identical to TRBD1. The V gene end was trimmed by 4 bases and the J gene end by 9 bases; junction bases not matched to a gene: 5. This CDR3 is 14 amino acids long. The germline V gene encodes CDR1 LGHDT and CDR2 YNNKEL (reference sequence). CDR3 protein: CASSRTGPGSPLHF. CDR3 coding DNA: TGTGCCAGCAGCCGGACAGGGCCGGGTTCACCCCTCCACTTT.

The chain uses TRBV7-6 and TRBJ1-3, with 8 positions matching TRBD1. CDR1 and CDR2 from the germline V gene are SGHVS and FNYEAQ. CDR3 length: 14 amino acids. V gave up 5 bases and J gave up 6 bases; unmatched junction bases: 6. The CDR3 here is CASSPWTGSNTIYF. CDR3 DNA sequence: TGTGCCAGCAGCCCCTGGACAGGGTCAAACACCATATATTTT. The whole variable domain, remainder taken from reference TRBV7-6 and TRBJ1-3, is GAGVSQSPRYKVTKRGQDVALRCDPISGHVSLYWYRQALGQGPEFLTYFNYEAQQDKSGLPNDRFSAERPEGSISTLTIQRTEQRDSAMYRCASSPWTGSNTIYFGEGSWLTVV.

The chain uses TRBV3-1 (or the pseudogene TRBV3-2) and TRBJ2-5, with TRBD2 identical over 9 bases. Germline CDR1 reads LGHDT; CDR2 reads YNNKEL (reference sequence). J lost 5 bases, V lost 3 bases, and 4 bases had no gene match. There are 14 residues in the CDR3. Here the CDR3 reads CASSHSGSPETQYF. In DNA, the CDR3 is TGTGCCAGCAGCCATAGCGGGAGTCCGGAGACCCAGTACTTC.

The gene calls are TRBV28 and TRBJ2-3; TRBD1 matches at 9 bases. Per the germline V gene, CDR1 is MDHEN and CDR2 is SYDVKM. CDR3 size: 14 residues. V was clipped by 7 bases and J by 14 bases; unmatched bases: 16. In nucleotides, the CDR3 is TGTGCCAGCACCCATGACAGGGGGATTGGGGTGTGGTATTTT. Protein sequence: CASTHDRGIGVWYF. Supplemented by reference TRBV28 and TRBJ2-3, the full variable domain reads DVKVTQSSRYLVKRTGEKVFLECVQDMDHENMFWYRQDPGLGLRLIYFSYDVKMKEKGDIPEGYSVSREKKERFSLILESASTNQTSMYLCASTHDRGIGVWYFGPGTRLTVL.

The chain recombines TRBV3-1 (or the pseudogene TRBV3-2) with TRBJ2-5; 9 bases are a match to TRBD2. The V segment lost 1 base and the J segment 5 bases; nucleotides outside the gene matches: 11. The CDR3 has 17 amino acids. Germline V lookup: CDR1 LGHDT, CDR2 YNNKEL (reference sequence). In DNA, the CDR3 is TGTGCCAGCAGCCAAGGAGTCGGTAGCGGGAGTTGGGAGACCCAGTACTTC. This sequence encodes CASSQGVGSGSWETQYF.

This rearrangement joins TRBV18 to TRBJ1-1; 12 positions match TRBD1. CDR1 KGHSH and CDR2 LQKENI come from the germline V gene. The CDR3 spans 17 residues. The ends lost 6 bases at V and 3 bases at J; junction bases unmatched: 11. In DNA, the CDR3 is TGTGCCAGCTCCCCATCCGGGACAGGGGGCCGGGACACTGAAGCTTTCTTT. This sequence encodes CASSPSGTGGRDTEAFF.

V usage is TRBV27 and J usage is TRBJ2-6; D is perhaps TRBD2 (5 bases). The length of the CDR3 is 15 residues. Germline-derived CDR1 and CDR2 are MNHEY and SMNVEV (reference sequence). V lost 8 bases and J lost 4, with 15 bases in between. Here the CDR3 reads CASGRVLLGANVLTF. In nucleotides, the CDR3 is TGTGCCAGCGGGCGGGTCCTCTTGGGGGCCAACGTCCTGACTTTC.

J is TRBJ1-5 and V is TRBV6-5, with a possible D match to TRBD1 (6 bases). This CDR3 is 16 amino acids long. CDR1 MNHEY and CDR2 SVGAGI come from the germline V gene. The V end lost 4 bases, the J end lost 4 bases, and 17 bases lay between the germline ends. The CDR3 reads CASSSQGYGFNQPQHF. CDR3 in DNA: TGTGCCAGCAGTTCCCAGGGGTATGGGTTTAATCAGCCCCAGCATTTT.

In this sample, this clone turned up a few times. The rearrangement joins TRBV28 to TRBJ2-3; 8 bases agree with TRBD2. CDR1 and CDR2 from the germline V gene are MDHEN and SYDVKM. CDR3 length: 14 amino acids. After removal of 3 bases from V and 2 bases from J, the junction contained 1 base not matched to a gene. CDR3 nucleotide sequence: TGTGCCAGCAGTTTCGGGGGGGTCACAGATACGCAGTATTTT. Its protein is CASSFGGVTDTQYF.